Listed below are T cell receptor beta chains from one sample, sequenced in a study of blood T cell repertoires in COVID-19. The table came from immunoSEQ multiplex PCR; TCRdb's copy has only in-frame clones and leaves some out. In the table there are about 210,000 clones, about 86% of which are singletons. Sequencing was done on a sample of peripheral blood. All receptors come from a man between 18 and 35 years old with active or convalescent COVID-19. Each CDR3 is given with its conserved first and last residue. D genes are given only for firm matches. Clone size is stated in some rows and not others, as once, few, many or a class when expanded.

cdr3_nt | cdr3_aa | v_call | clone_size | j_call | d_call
TGTGCCAGCAGTTTGGAGGGGGGACAGCCTAATCAGCCCCAGCATTTT | CASSLEGGQPNQPQHF | TRBV28 | - | TRBJ1-5 | TRBD1
TGTGCCAGCAGCCCAGGGACAGGGCTGACGGGAGGTAGTGAAAAACTGTTTTTT | CASSPGTGLTGGSEKLFF | TRBV3-1/TRBV3-2 | - | TRBJ1-4 | TRBD1
TGTGCCAGCAGTTACTCACCGACAGAAGATGGCTACACCTTC | CASSYSPTEDGYTF | TRBV6-6 | - | TRBJ1-2 | -
TGTGCCAGCAGTCCCGACAGGGTTAATGGCTACACCTTC | CASSPDRVNGYTF | TRBV27 | - | TRBJ1-2 | TRBD1
TGTGCCAGCAGTTCCCCCAAGGAGTCTAGCACAGATACGCAGTATTTT | CASSSPKESSTDTQYF | TRBV6-2/TRBV6-3 | - | TRBJ2-3 | -
TGTGCCAGCAGTTGGGCATGGGACTCCTCCTACGAGCAGTACTTC | CASSWAWDSSYEQYF | TRBV27 | - | TRBJ2-7 | -
TGTGCCAGCGTAAGCGGCGATCAGCCCCAGCATTTT | CASVSGDQPQHF | TRBV28 | - | TRBJ1-5 | -
TGCGCCAGCAGACTAGATCAAGAGACCCAGTACTTC | CASRLDQETQYF | TRBV5-1 | once | TRBJ2-5 | -
TGCGCCAGCGGAGGTAGACTAGCGGGAGAACCCGGGGAGCTGTTTTTT | CASGGRLAGEPGELFF | TRBV5-1 | - | TRBJ2-2 | TRBD2
TGTGCCACCAGTGACAGGGGCCTGGGCTACACCTTC | CATSDRGLGYTF | TRBV24-1 | - | TRBJ1-2 | -
TGTGCCAGCAGCCAAGTAGGGACTAGCGGGAGCTTGGCCAAAAACATTCAGTACTTC | CASSQVGTSGSLAKNIQYF | TRBV3-1/TRBV3-2 | - | TRBJ2-4 | TRBD2
TGCGCCAGCAGCTTGGCGGGAGGTGAAACCGGGGAGCTGTTTTTT | CASSLAGGETGELFF | TRBV5-1 | once | TRBJ2-2 | TRBD2
TGTGCCAGAAGCCGGCGAGGTCGTATCGCCGGGGAGCTGTTTTTT | CARSRRGRIAGELFF | TRBV5-3 | - | TRBJ2-2 | -
TGTGCCAGCAGCTTGGTGCGTGTTCGGGGCTACACCTTC | CASSLVRVRGYTF | TRBV5-6 | - | TRBJ1-2 | -
TGTGCCAGCAGTTGGACTAGGGAGACCCAGTACTTC | CASSWTRETQYF | TRBV12-3/TRBV12-4 | - | TRBJ2-5 | TRBD2
TGTGCCATTGAGCGGGAGTTTAGCGACGAGCAGTACTTC | CAIEREFSDEQYF | TRBV10-3 | once | TRBJ2-7 | TRBD2
TGCGCCAGCAGCTTCACCGGGGCCCAGGGGGGCTACACCTTC | CASSFTGAQGGYTF | TRBV5-1 | - | TRBJ1-2 | -
TGCAGTGCTAGTTGGCAGGCCGGTCAGCCCCAGCATTTT | CSASWQAGQPQHF | TRBV20-1 | - | TRBJ1-5 | -
TGTGCCAGCAGATCGACAGGGGTTTTTGAAAAACTGTTTTTT | CASRSTGVFEKLFF | TRBV5-8 | - | TRBJ1-4 | TRBD1
TGTGCCAGCATACGGTCGGGGAGTGGCACCGGGGAGCTGTTTTTT | CASIRSGSGTGELFF | TRBV6-5 | - | TRBJ2-2 | -
TGTGCCAGTAGTCGGGGGGGCGCCTACAATGAGCAGTTCTTC | CASSRGGAYNEQFF | TRBV19 | - | TRBJ2-1 | TRBD2
TGTGCCTGGATTTCCGACATTGGAAACACCATATATTTT | CAWISDIGNTIYF | TRBV30 | - | TRBJ1-3 | -
TGTGCCAGCAGCTTGACAGGGGGTAAACGAAACATTCAGTACTTC | CASSLTGGKRNIQYF | TRBV5-4 | - | TRBJ2-4 | TRBD1
TGTGCCTGGAGTCTGACCTCCCCGGTCCCAGGGCAATACGAGCAGTACTTC | CAWSLTSPVPGQYEQYF | TRBV30 | once | TRBJ2-7 | -
TGTGCCAGCAGCGTACAAACAGGATTCGGGACAGATACGCAGTATTTT | CASSVQTGFGTDTQYF | TRBV9 | few | TRBJ2-3 | -
TGTGCCAGCACCCCCCGGGGTGCAACTAATGAAAAACTGTTTTTT | CASTPRGATNEKLFF | TRBV25-1 | - | TRBJ1-4 | -
TGTGCCTGGAGTGAGGGGCCGGTAAGAGGGAGGGCCTTCGAGCAGTACTTC | CAWSEGPVRGRAFEQYF | TRBV30 | - | TRBJ2-7 | TRBD2
TGTGCCAGTAGTATACAGGACAGGGGCGCTGAAGCTTTCTTT | CASSIQDRGAEAFF | TRBV19 | - | TRBJ1-1 | TRBD1
TGTGCCAGCAGTTTGGAGGAAAAACTGTTTTTT | CASSLEEKLFF | TRBV12-3/TRBV12-4 | - | TRBJ1-4 | -
TGCGCCAGCAGTCGGACAGGGGATCCCCAAAAGACCCAGTACTTC | CASSRTGDPQKTQYF | TRBV5-1 | - | TRBJ2-5 | TRBD1
TGTGCCAGCAGCTTAGTATCGAGACTAGAATACGAGCAGTACTTC | CASSLVSRLEYEQYF | TRBV11-2 | - | TRBJ2-7 | -
TGTGCCAGCAGCCCGACGCGGACTAGCGACTCCTACGAGCAGTACTTC | CASSPTRTSDSYEQYF | TRBV7-9 | - | TRBJ2-7 | TRBD2
TGTGCCAGCAGCTCAGTTAGCGGAGCCAAACGGGATACGCAGTATTTT | CASSSVSGAKRDTQYF | TRBV7-9 | - | TRBJ2-3 | -
TGTGCCAGTAGTATCCCGGGATTCTCTGGAAACACCATATATTTT | CASSIPGFSGNTIYF | TRBV19 | - | TRBJ1-3 | -
TGCGCCAGCAGAGCGGGAATCTACAATGAGCAGTTCTTC | CASRAGIYNEQFF | TRBV10-2 | - | TRBJ2-1 | TRBD2
TGTGCCAGCTCCTTGGCCCTCGGGCAGCCCCAGCATTTT | CASSLALGQPQHF | TRBV6-5 | - | TRBJ1-5 | -
TGTGCCAGCAGTTCCGCCACTACAGGACAGCAAGCTTTCTTT | CASSSATTGQQAFF | TRBV6-5 | - | TRBJ1-1 | -
TGTGCCAGCAGCCAAGAGGTACAGGGGGGGACTAGCGGCACCGGGGAGCTGTTTTTT | CASSQEVQGGTSGTGELFF | TRBV3-1/TRBV3-2 | - | TRBJ2-2 | TRBD2
TGTGCCAGCAGTTTATCGGGCCTCGGTGAAAAACTGTTTTTT | CASSLSGLGEKLFF | TRBV27 | - | TRBJ1-4 | -
TGCGCCAGCAGCCACGAGCAGCCTAGCGGGAGAGGGCAGGAGCAGTTCTTC | CASSHEQPSGRGQEQFF | TRBV4-1 | - | TRBJ2-1 | TRBD2
TGTGCCAGCAGCTTTCAGGGGGCGGTAAATCAGCCCCAGCATTTT | CASSFQGAVNQPQHF | TRBV7-2 | - | TRBJ1-5 | TRBD1
TGTGCCAGCAGTCAACAGGGGGCTCCCTATGGCTACACCTTC | CASSQQGAPYGYTF | TRBV2 | - | TRBJ1-2 | TRBD1
TGTGCCAGCAGTGAAGAGCGGGAGAGACCGTACAATGAGCAGTTCTTC | CASSEERERPYNEQFF | TRBV6-4 | - | TRBJ2-1 | TRBD2
TGTGCCAGCAGTCTGAGCTCCTACAATGAGCAGTTCTTC | CASSLSSYNEQFF | TRBV27 | - | TRBJ2-1 | -
TGCGCCAGCCGGCAGGGCTACGAGCAGTACTTC | CASRQGYEQYF | TRBV5-1 | - | TRBJ2-7 | -
TGTGCCAGCAGTGACCTTCAGACTAGCGGGACCCTCGCCGAGCAGTACTTC | CASSDLQTSGTLAEQYF | TRBV6-1 | - | TRBJ2-7 | TRBD2
TGTGCCAGCACTAGGGACAGGGGGCAAGATACGCAGTATTTT | CASTRDRGQDTQYF | TRBV6-5 | - | TRBJ2-3 | TRBD1
TGTGCCAGCAGCGTCCCCGGGACTAGCATGACCGGGGAGCTGTTTTTT | CASSVPGTSMTGELFF | TRBV9 | few | TRBJ2-2 | TRBD2
TGCAGTGCTAGTTCAGTGACAGGCAGGGCGAACACTGAAGCTTTCTTT | CSASSVTGRANTEAFF | TRBV20-1 | - | TRBJ1-1 | -
TGTGCCAGTAGTATGGCCCCAGGGGGCGTAAGCTACGAGCAGTACTTC | CASSMAPGGVSYEQYF | TRBV19 | - | TRBJ2-7 | TRBD1
TGTGCCAGCAGTTTAAAAGGGAGGGGTGCAGGCAACTATGGCTACACCTTC | CASSLKGRGAGNYGYTF | TRBV27 | - | TRBJ1-2 | -